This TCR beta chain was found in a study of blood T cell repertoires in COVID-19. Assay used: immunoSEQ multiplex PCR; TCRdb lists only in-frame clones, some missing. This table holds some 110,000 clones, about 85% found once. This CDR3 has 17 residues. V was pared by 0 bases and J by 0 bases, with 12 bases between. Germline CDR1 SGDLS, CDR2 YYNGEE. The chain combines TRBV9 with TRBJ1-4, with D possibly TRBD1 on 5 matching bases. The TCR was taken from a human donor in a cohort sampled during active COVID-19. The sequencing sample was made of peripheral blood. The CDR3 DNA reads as TGTGCCAGCAGCGTAGATGACAGAACTGCAACTAATGAAAAACTGTTTTTT. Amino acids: CASSVDDRTATNEKLFF.